The 25 T cell receptor beta chains listed next were all sequenced from one sample in a study of blood T cell repertoires in COVID-19. Sequencing used immunoSEQ multiplex PCR; TCRdb keeps in-frame clones, though not all of them. The sample consists of tens of thousands of clones, around 88% of them appearing once. The sequenced sample was peripheral blood. The source of these receptors is a human donor in a cohort sampled during active COVID-19.

The genes are TRBV27 and TRBJ2-7, with D tentatively TRBD1 (6 bases). The CDR3 contains 14 residues. Trimming took off 5 bases at V and 2 bases at J, with 13 bases between the two ends. Germline lookup yields CDR1 MNHEY and CDR2 SMNVEV (reference sequence). The CDR3: CASSALTGPYEQYF. The DNA of the CDR3 is TGTGCCAGCAGTGCCTTGACAGGTCCCTACGAGCAGTACTTC.

CDR3 sequence reads: CASSLVGTGAGNTIYF. In DNA, the CDR3 is TGTGCCAGCAGCTTAGTGGGGACAGGGGCCGGAAACACCATATATTTT. J is TRBJ1-3 and V is TRBV11-2, with 10 bases that match TRBD1. The germline V gene encodes CDR1 SGHAT and CDR2 FQNNGV. The J segment lost 4 bases and the V segment lost 1 base, leaving 4 bases of the junction unmatched. The CDR3 has 16 residues. Together with reference TRBV11-2 and TRBJ1-3, the CDR3 gives the full variable domain: EAGVAQSPRYKIIEKRQSVAFWCNPISGHATLYWYQQILGQGPKLLIQFQNNGVVDDSQLPKDRFSAERLKGVDSTLKIQPAKLEDSAVYLCASSLVGTGAGNTIYFGEGSWLTVV.

The chain combines TRBV10-1 with TRBJ2-5; maybe TRBD2 (7 bases). Per the germline V gene, CDR1 is WNHNN and CDR2 is SYGVQD (reference sequence). This CDR3 has 14 residues. Trimming shortened V by 5 bases and J by 1 base, and 11 bases separated the two germline ends. The CDR3 region is CASSPGGRQETQYF. Here the CDR3 DNA reads TGCGCCAGCAGTCCCGGGGGGCGCCAAGAGACCCAGTACTTC.

The chain recombines TRBV4-3 with TRBJ1-3, with a weak D call TRBD1 (5 bases). CDR1 LGHNA and CDR2 YSLEER come from the germline V gene. V lost 0 bases and J 3 bases, leaving 9 bases between the germline ends. The length of the CDR3 is 15 residues. This CDR3 reads CASSQDRAGGNTIYF. In nucleotides, the CDR3 is TGCGCCAGCAGCCAAGACAGGGCTGGTGGAAACACCATATATTTT.

The chain combines TRBV7-9 with TRBJ2-7; 8 bases agree with TRBD1. V dropped 7 bases and J dropped 2; count of bases not matched to a gene: 4. Germline V gives CDR1 SEHNR, CDR2 FQNEAQ (reference sequence). This CDR3 spans 13 amino acids. This CDR3 reads CASTRTGTYEQYF. CDR3 bases: TGTGCCAGCACCAGGACAGGGACCTACGAGCAGTACTTC.

The chain joins TRBV2 to TRBJ2-5; the D gene is possibly TRBD2 (5 bases). The CDR3 runs to 15 residues. Trimming stripped 8 bases from V and 3 bases from J, with 19 bases between. Germline V gene data show CDR1 as SNHLY and CDR2 as FYNNEI. CDR3 amino acids: CASSPLQAVKETQYF. The DNA for the CDR3 is TGTGCCAGCTCCCCACTCCAAGCGGTGAAAGAGACCCAGTACTTC.

There are a few counts of this clone. The rearrangement uses TRBV3-1 (or the pseudogene TRBV3-2) and TRBJ1-1, with TRBD1 as a possible D gene (5 bases). The germline V gene encodes CDR1 LGHDT and CDR2 YNNKEL (reference sequence). V was shortened by 4 bases and J by 2 bases, with 17 bases between the two germline ends. This CDR3 has 16 amino acids. The CDR3 region has the DNA TGTGCCAGCAGCCCCTACCCGCCGGGGGAAAACACTGAAGCTTTCTTT. Its protein is CASSPYPPGENTEAFF.

This rearrangement joins TRBV11-2 to TRBJ1-2; perhaps TRBD1 as D (6 bases). Germline-derived CDR1 and CDR2 are SGHAT and FQNNGV. The V end was cut by 7 bases, the J end by 6 bases, with 21 bases between. The CDR3 loop spans 15 amino acids. In DNA form, the CDR3 reads TGTGCCAGCACACTGGAGGGGGGGCAGTGGGATGGCTACACCTTC. It codes for CASTLEGGQWDGYTF.

The chain couples TRBV5-4 to TRBJ2-1, with D maybe TRBD2 (6 bases). The CDR3 sequence is 13 residues long. Trimming removed 1 base from V and 6 bases from J, with 8 bases in between. In germline, CDR1 is SGHNT, CDR2 YYREEE (reference sequence). The DNA of the CDR3 is TGTGCCAGCAGCTTGAAACTAGCCAATGAGCAGTTCTTC. Translation: CASSLKLANEQFF.

The chain employs TRBV5-6 and TRBJ2-7, with no clear D. The CDR3 length is 12 residues. The ends were cut back, 4 bases at V and 1 base at J, with 6 bases in the middle. The germline V gene has CDR1 SGHDT and CDR2 YYEEEE. The CDR3 coding sequence is TGTGCCAGCAGCCTGGCTTCCTACGAGCAGTACTTC. Translation gives CASSLASYEQYF.

CDR3 DNA: TGTGCCAGTTTTGGACTAGCGGGTGAGCAGTTCTTC. It yields the protein CASFGLAGEQFF. The rearrangement uses TRBV19 and TRBJ2-1; 11 bases are shared with TRBD2. Germline CDR1 reads LNHDA; CDR2 reads SQIVND (reference sequence). The CDR3 contains 12 residues. The V segment lost 8 bases and the J segment 9 bases; nucleotides outside the gene matches: 3.

V and J are TRBV9 and TRBJ1-3; TRBD1 agrees at 8 bases. From germline, CDR1 is SGDLS and CDR2 YYNGEE. The CDR3 has 13 amino acids. Trimming took 2 bases from V and 11 from J; bases not matched to a gene: 6. CDR3 in DNA: TGTGCCAGCAGCGTTGGACAGGGTGTCCCCATATATTTT. Amino acid sequence: CASSVGQGVPIYF.

This chain links TRBV15 with TRBJ2-1; 9 positions match TRBD1. The CDR3 is 15 residues long. The V gene's germline CDR1 is LNHNV and CDR2 YYDKDF (reference sequence). Trimming removed 1 base from V and 7 bases from J; junction bases left unmatched: 5. The CDR3 nucleotides are TGTGCCACCAGCAGAGGTCGGGACAGGGATAATGAGCAGTTCTTC. Protein sequence: CATSRGRDRDNEQFF.

V usage is TRBV12-3 or TRBV12-4 and J usage is TRBJ1-2; tentatively, D is TRBD1 (6 bases). The ends were cut back, 8 bases at V and 4 bases at J, with 14 bases in the middle. The CDR3 covers 13 residues. The CDR3 nucleotides are TGTGCCAGCGGAACTGGGGGCGGCTATGGCTACACCTTC. Translating gives CASGTGGGYGYTF.

This sequence joins TRBV15 and TRBJ1-1, with D unresolved. The V gene's germline CDR1 is LNHNV and CDR2 YYDKDF (reference sequence). V gave up 5 bases and J gave up 5 bases, with 12 bases separating them. The CDR3 runs to 13 residues. The CDR3 spells CATSHEGGTEAFF. In DNA form, the CDR3 reads TGTGCCACCAGCCACGAAGGAGGTACTGAAGCTTTCTTT.

Concerning this clone itself: Other DNA sequences in this sample translate to the same CDR3. The chain combines TRBV3-1 (or the pseudogene TRBV3-2) with TRBJ1-4; TRBD1 is a possible D gene (5 bases). Looked up from germline, CDR1 is LGHDT and CDR2 is YNNKEL (reference sequence). Trimming took off 1 base at V and 8 bases at J, with 8 bases between the two ends. The CDR3 extends over 13 amino acids. CDR3 in DNA: TGTGCCAGCAGCCAAGCACGGGGGGAAAAACTGTTTTTT. Translation: CASSQARGEKLFF.

This clone has a count of ten or more. This sequence joins TRBV19 and TRBJ1-1, with D hard to call. CDR1 and CDR2 (germline): LNHDA, SQIVND (reference sequence). V lost 0 bases and J lost 8, with 4 bases in between. The CDR3 sequence is 11 residues long. The CDR3 protein is CASSIDREAFF. For the CDR3, the DNA is TGTGCCAGTAGTATAGACCGGGAAGCTTTCTTT.

The chain recombines TRBV7-3 with TRBJ1-5, with a weak D call TRBD1 (5 bases). There are 13 residues in the CDR3. From germline, CDR1 is SGHTA and CDR2 FQGTGA. Between the trimmed V and J ends, which lost 1 base and 5 bases, there was a span of 6 bases. The CDR3 DNA reads TGTGCCAGCAGCTTAAGCAGGGATCAGCCCCAGCATTTT. Protein product: CASSLSRDQPQHF.

This chain uses TRBV14 with TRBJ1-6; D is possibly TRBD1 (6 bases). The CDR3 sequence is 13 residues long. CDR1 SGHDN and CDR2 FVKESK come from the germline V gene. V was shortened by 5 bases and J by 6 bases, with 8 bases between the two germline ends. This chain's CDR3 is CASSRGTNSPLHF. CDR3 nucleotide sequence: TGTGCCAGCAGCAGGGGGACTAATTCACCCCTCCACTTT.

The chain recombines TRBV5-1 with TRBJ1-1; perhaps TRBD1 as D (5 bases). This CDR3 spans 14 amino acids. Germline V gene lookup returns CDR1 SGHRS and CDR2 YFSETQ. The ends were cut back, 1 base at V and 1 base at J, with 8 bases in the middle. CDR3 DNA sequence: TGCGCCAGCAGCTTGCAGGGTCAGAACACTGAAGCTTTCTTT. Its translation: CASSLQGQNTEAFF.

The chain recombines TRBV30 with TRBJ2-7; 10 nucleotides agree with TRBD2. Germline trimming cut 0 bases from V and 7 bases from J; bases unmatched to any gene: 9. The CDR3 length is 15 residues. In germline, CDR1 is GTSNPN, CDR2 SVGIG (reference sequence). CDR3 DNA: TGTGCCTGGAGTGTACATAGCGGGAGGATTGGTGAGCAGTACTTC. It specifies CAWSVHSGRIGEQYF.

The V gene is TRBV6-5, the J gene TRBJ2-7; no firm D call. The germline gives CDR1 MNHEY, CDR2 SVGAGI. This CDR3 region has 14 residues. Trimming took off 5 bases at V and 9 bases at J, with 20 bases between the two ends. CDR3 region: CASSPEGPPAGQYF. The CDR3 DNA sequence: TGTGCCAGCAGTCCCGAAGGTCCGCCGGCAGGGCAGTACTTC.

This chain uses TRBV11-2 with TRBJ2-7; D is perhaps TRBD1 (5 bases). V was pared by 3 bases and J by 3 bases, with 15 bases between. CDR3 length: 15 amino acids. Germline V CDR1 and CDR2: SGHAT, FQNNGV. The CDR3 region is CASSLTQGNGYEQYF. The CDR3 nucleotides read TGTGCCAGCAGCTTGACGCAGGGTAATGGCTACGAGCAGTACTTC.

The chain couples TRBV24-1 to TRBJ2-5, with a tentative D call TRBD2 (6 bases). Germline CDR1 is KGHDR and CDR2 is SFDVKD. V lost 4 bases and J 5 bases, leaving 16 bases between the germline ends. There are 15 residues in the CDR3. In DNA, the CDR3 is TGTGCCACCAGTGACCCCCGGGGGAGTGGGGAGACCCAGTACTTC. Translated: CATSDPRGSGETQYF.

The V and J genes are TRBV29-1 and TRBJ2-5, with a tentative D call TRBD1 (6 bases). The CDR3 runs 12 residues. V was clipped by 6 bases and J by 3 bases, with 11 bases between them. Germline-derived CDR1 and CDR2 are SQVTM and ANQGSEA. CDR3 sequence reads: CSVSRDKETQYF. As DNA, the CDR3 is TGCAGCGTCTCCCGGGACAAAGAGACCCAGTACTTC.